The entry below gives a single T cell receptor (beta chain) sequence along with its context. What it binds is not known. Assay: immunoSEQ multiplex PCR; the TCRdb copy retains only in-frame clones and omits some. This table holds approximately 33,000 clones, over 90% found once. This specimen comes from a study of OX40 agonist ivuxolimab in advanced cancers. Study in general: Three partial responders included one hepatocellular carcinoma patient and two cutaneous melanoma patients. Regarding the study as a whole: Circulating CD4+ and CD8+ T cells showed clonal expansion by week 6 at 0.1 to 3.0 mg/kg.

CDR3 size: 15 residues. V gave up 6 bases and J gave up 4 bases; unmatched junction bases: 6. Germline loops: CDR1 MNHEY, CDR2 SVGAGI. This chain connects TRBV6-5 to TRBJ1-4; TRBD1 matches 9 bases. The clonotype was recovered from an adult with an advanced solid tumor such as melanoma, head and neck, liver or kidney cancer. The material was CD4+ or CD8+ T cells sorted from blood, obtained in a trial of the OX40 agonist ivuxolimab. The CDR3 sequence: CASRRGTGNNEKLFF. The CDR3 nucleotides are TGTGCCAGCAGGCGCGGGACAGGGAATAATGAAAAACTGTTTTTT.